Reported below is one TCR beta chain. Its specificity is not known. This sample was included in a study of shared clonotypes between healthy human individuals. Overall study findings and caveats: The donor pool, a small one, limited the genetic and exposure-history diversity represented. Non-shared clonotypes were found to have lower generation probabilities than the clonotypes that were shared by all four of the sorted-subset donors. Naive CD4 clonotypes overlapped across a handful of donors at about 5%.

From germline, CDR1 is SGHNT and CDR2 YYREEE (reference sequence). J gave up 5 bases and V 6 bases, and 12 bases lay outside the gene matches. The CDR3 spans 16 residues. Sorted-subset replicate PCR reactions contained roughly 190 ng DNA, corresponding to tens of thousands of T cell genomes. This table comes from immunoSEQ multiplex PCR, and its TCRdb copy is limited to in-frame clones, with some not included. The sample carries some 500,000 clones, about 96% recorded once. The sequenced sample consisted of naive CD4+ T cells sorted from blood. Subset in this sample: CD45RA+ positively selected. The source of this sequence is a woman in her 30s in good health. The chain has TRBV5-4 and TRBJ2-3; 10 bases are a match to TRBD2. CDR3 sequence (DNA): TGTGCCAGCACCAGGACCGGGGCTAGCGGGAGAGATACGCAGTATTTT. Translation: CASTRTGASGRDTQYF.